This paragraph reports one TCR beta chain. Its antigen remains unknown. The data originate from a study of T cells in localized non-small cell lung cancer. Study-level findings and limits: Peak T cell clonality was found in uninvolved adjacent lung, exceeding tumor. Sequencing covered just one tumor region, so heterogeneity cannot be ruled out.

The repertoire was sequenced with immunoSEQ multiplex PCR; TCRdb's copy has only in-frame clones and lacks some. The data hold fewer than 3,000 clones, with around 20% observed a single time. The CDR3 length is 14 residues. From germline, CDR1 is SGHRS and CDR2 YFSETQ. The germline V and J ends were trimmed by 2 bases and 0 bases, with 5 bases remaining between them. V usage is TRBV5-1 and J usage is TRBJ2-2, with D unresolved. Sample: lung tumor tissue, taken before any cancer treatment. The clonotype comes from a woman aged 35 to 75 with stage I lung adenocarcinoma. CDR3 residues: CASSLGSNTGELFF. DNA of the CDR3: TGCGCCAGCAGCTTAGGGTCGAACACCGGGGAGCTGTTTTTT.